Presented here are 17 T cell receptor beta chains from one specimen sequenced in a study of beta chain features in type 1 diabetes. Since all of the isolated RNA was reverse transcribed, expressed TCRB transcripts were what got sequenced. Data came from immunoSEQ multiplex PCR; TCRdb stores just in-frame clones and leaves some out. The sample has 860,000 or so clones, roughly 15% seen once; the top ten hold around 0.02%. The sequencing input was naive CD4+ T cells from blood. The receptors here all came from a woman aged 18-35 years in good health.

CDR3 sequence reads: CASSLAGVARNEQFF. The DNA for the CDR3 is TGTGCCAGCAGTTTAGCGGGAGTCGCCAGAAATGAGCAGTTCTTC. The chain recombines TRBV28 with TRBJ2-1; TRBD2 aligns across 7 bases. CDR1 is MDHEN, CDR2 SYDVKM, per germline. CDR3 length: 15 amino acids. Trimming took 2 bases from V and 7 from J; bases not matched to a gene: 8.

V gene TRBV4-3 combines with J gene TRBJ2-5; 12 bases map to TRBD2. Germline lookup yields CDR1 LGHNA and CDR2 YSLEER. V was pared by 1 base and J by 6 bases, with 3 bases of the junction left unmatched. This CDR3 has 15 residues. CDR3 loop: CASSQGTSGIQTQYF. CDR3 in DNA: TGCGCCAGCAGCCAAGGGACTAGCGGGATCCAGACCCAGTACTTC.

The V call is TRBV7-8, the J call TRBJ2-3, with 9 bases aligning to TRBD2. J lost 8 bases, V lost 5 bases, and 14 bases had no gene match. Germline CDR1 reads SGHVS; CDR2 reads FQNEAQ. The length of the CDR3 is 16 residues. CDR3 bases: TGTGCCAGCAGCCCCCAGGGACTAGCTAGTCGGGTTACGCAGTATTTT. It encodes CASSPQGLASRVTQYF.

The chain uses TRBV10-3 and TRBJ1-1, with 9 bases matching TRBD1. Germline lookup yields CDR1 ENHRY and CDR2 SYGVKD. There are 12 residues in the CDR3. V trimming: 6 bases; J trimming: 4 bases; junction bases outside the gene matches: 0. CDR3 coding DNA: TGTGCCATCAGGGGACAGGGCACTGAAGCTTTCTTT. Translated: CAIRGQGTEAFF.

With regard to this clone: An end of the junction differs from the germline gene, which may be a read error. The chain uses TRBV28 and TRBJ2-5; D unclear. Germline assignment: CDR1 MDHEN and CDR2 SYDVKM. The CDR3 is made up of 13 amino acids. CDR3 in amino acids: CASSFGRQGTQYF. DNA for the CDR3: TGTGCCAGCAGTTTTGGCAGGCAAGGGACCCAGTACTTC. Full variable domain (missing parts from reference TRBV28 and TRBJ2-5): DVKVTQSSRYLVKRTGEKVFLECVQDMDHENMFWYRQDPGLGLRLIYFSYDVKMKEKGDIPEGYSVSREKKERFSLILESASTNQTSMYLCASSFGRQGTQYFGPGTRLLVL.

The CDR3 loop is CASSQDPNGGYNEQFF. CDR3 DNA: TGCGCCAGCAGCCAAGATCCCAACGGGGGCTACAATGAGCAGTTCTTC. The J gene is TRBJ2-1, the V gene TRBV4-3; TRBD2 is a possible D gene (6 bases). This CDR3 has 16 amino acids. Deletions cut 0 bases from V and 3 bases from J, with 12 bases between. Per the germline V gene, CDR1 is LGHNA and CDR2 is YSLEER.

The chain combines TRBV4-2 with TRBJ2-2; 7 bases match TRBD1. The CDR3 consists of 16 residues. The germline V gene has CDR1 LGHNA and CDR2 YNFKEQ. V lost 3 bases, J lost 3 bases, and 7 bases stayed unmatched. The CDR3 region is CASSHGQATHTGELFF. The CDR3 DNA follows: TGTGCCAGCAGCCACGGACAGGCAACTCACACCGGGGAGCTGTTTTTT.

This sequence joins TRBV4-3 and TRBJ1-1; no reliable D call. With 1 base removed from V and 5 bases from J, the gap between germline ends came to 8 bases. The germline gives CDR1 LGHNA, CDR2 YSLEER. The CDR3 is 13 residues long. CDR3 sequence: CASSQVLGTEAFF. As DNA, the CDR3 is TGCGCCAGCAGCCAAGTTCTAGGGACTGAAGCTTTCTTT.

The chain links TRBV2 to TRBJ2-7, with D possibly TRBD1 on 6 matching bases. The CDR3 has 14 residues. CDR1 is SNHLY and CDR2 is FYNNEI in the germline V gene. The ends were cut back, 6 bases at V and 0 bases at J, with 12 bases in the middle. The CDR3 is CASRPTGYSYEQYF. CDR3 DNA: TGTGCCAGCAGACCGACAGGTTACTCCTACGAGCAGTACTTC.

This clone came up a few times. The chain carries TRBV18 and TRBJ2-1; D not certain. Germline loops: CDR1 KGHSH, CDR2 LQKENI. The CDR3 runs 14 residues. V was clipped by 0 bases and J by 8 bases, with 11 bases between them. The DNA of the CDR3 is TGTGCCAGCTCACCACCAGGGAACGGCGATGAGCAGTTCTTC. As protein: CASSPPGNGDEQFF. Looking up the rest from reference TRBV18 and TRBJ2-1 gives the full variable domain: NAGVMQNPRHLVRRRGQEARLRCSPMKGHSHVYWYRQLPEEGLKFMVYLQKENIIDESGMPKERFSAEFPKEGPSILRIQQVVRGDSAAYFCASSPPGNGDEQFFGPGTRLTVL.

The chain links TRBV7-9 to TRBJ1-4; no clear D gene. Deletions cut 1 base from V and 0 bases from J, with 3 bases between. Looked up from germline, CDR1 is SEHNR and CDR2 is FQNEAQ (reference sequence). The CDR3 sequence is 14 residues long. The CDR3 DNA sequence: TGTGCCAGCAGCTTAGATGCAACTAATGAAAAACTGTTTTTT. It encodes CASSLDATNEKLFF.

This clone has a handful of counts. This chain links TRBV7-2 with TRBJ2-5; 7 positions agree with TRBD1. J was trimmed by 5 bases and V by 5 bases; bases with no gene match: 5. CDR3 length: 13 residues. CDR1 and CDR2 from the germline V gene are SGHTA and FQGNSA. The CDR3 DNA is TGTGCCAGCAGCATTGGGACAGAGGAGACCCAGTACTTC. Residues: CASSIGTEETQYF.

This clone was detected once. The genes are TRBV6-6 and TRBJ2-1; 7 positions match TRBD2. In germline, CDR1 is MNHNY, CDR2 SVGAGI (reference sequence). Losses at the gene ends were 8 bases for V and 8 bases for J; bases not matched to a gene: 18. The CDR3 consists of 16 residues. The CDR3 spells CASSSTAGVLSDEQFF. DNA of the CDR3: TGTGCCAGCTCTAGCACGGCGGGAGTTCTTTCCGATGAGCAGTTCTTC.

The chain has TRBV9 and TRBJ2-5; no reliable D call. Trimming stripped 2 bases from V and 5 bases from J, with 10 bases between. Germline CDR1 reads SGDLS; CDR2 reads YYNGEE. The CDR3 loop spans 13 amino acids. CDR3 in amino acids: CASSVGEPETQYF. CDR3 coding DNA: TGTGCCAGCAGCGTCGGAGAGCCGGAGACCCAGTACTTC.

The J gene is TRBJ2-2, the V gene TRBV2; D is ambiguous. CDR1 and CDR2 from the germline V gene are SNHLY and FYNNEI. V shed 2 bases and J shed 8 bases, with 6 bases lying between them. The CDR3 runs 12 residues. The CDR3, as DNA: TGTGCCAGCAGTGAAATTGAGGGGGAGCTGTTTTTT. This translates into CASSEIEGELFF.

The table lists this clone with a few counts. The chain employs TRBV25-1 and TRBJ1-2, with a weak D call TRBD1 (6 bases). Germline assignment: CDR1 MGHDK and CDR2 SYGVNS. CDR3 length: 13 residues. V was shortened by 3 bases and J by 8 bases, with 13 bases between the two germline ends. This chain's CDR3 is CASSEKQGYGYTF. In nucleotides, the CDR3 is TGTGCCAGCAGTGAGAAACAGGGATACGGCTACACCTTC.

The CDR3 here is CASSPTGAPNYGYTF. The CDR3 region has the DNA TGCGCCAGCAGCCCGACAGGGGCCCCTAACTATGGCTACACCTTC. The rearrangement links TRBV5-1 to TRBJ1-2, with TRBD1 identical over 8 bases. Unmatched junction bases numbered 5, after V lost 4 bases and J lost 0 bases. CDR1 and CDR2 from the germline V gene are SGHRS and YFSETQ. CDR3 length equals 15 residues.